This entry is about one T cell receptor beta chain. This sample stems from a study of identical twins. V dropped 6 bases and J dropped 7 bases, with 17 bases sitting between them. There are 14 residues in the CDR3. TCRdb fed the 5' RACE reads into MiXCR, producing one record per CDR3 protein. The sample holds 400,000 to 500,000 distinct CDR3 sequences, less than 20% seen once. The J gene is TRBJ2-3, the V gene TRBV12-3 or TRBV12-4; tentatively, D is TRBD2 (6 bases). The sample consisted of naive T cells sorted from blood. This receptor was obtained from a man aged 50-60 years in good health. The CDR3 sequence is CASRAREIFHTQYF. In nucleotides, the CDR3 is TGTGCCAGCAGAGCCCGGGAGATATTTCATACGCAGTATTTT.